The T cell receptor beta chain under discussion was sequenced for a study of T cells in Graves' hyperthyroidism and ophthalmopathy. V gave up 3 bases and J gave up 5 bases, with 14 bases separating them. This CDR3 comprises 15 residues. Germline CDR1 is MDHEN and CDR2 is SYDVKM. Patients counted as stable if ophthalmopathy did not develop within 18 months. From more than 9.5 ml of fresh peripheral blood, PBMCs were isolated. RNA transcripts provided the source from which TCR beta CDR3 regions were amplified. Carried out on the TCR CDR3, a first-round RT-PCR used the HTBI primer set. TCRdb recomputed calls from the multiplex PCR reads with MiXCR, one row per CDR3 protein. The sample contains approximately 640,000 distinct CDR3 sequences, approximately 15% of which appear only once.

The source is a man between 45 and 60 years old with Graves' hyperthyroidism. V gene TRBV28 combines with J gene TRBJ2-4; no reliable D call. Sample: blood. The DNA for the CDR3 is TGTGCCAGCAGTTTTGGGCAGGCTGTGGAAAACATTCAGTACTTC. Encoded protein: CASSFGQAVENIQYF.